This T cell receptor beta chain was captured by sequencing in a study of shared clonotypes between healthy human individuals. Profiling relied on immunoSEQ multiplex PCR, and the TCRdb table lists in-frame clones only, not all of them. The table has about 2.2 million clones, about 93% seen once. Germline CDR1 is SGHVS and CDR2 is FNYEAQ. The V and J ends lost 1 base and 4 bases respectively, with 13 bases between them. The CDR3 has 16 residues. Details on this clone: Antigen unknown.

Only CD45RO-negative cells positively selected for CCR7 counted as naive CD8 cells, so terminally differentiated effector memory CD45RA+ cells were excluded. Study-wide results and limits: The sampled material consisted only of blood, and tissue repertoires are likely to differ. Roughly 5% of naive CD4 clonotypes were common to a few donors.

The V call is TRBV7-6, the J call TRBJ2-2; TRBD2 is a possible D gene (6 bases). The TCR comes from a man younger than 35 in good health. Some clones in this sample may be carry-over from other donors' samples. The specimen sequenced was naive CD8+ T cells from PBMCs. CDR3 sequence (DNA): TGTGCCAGCAGCTTAGGTTCGGCGGGATTCACCGGGGAGCTGTTTTTT. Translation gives CASSLGSAGFTGELFF.